Below, 8 T cell receptor beta chains from the same sample are listed, as sequenced in a study of identical twins. TCRdb independently ran MiXCR on the 5' RACE reads; one entry per CDR3 protein. The table lists under 900,000 distinct CDR3 sequences, approximately 13% of them singletons. This sample also appeared in a second study, on yellow fever vaccine responses in identical twins.

Material for sequencing was PBMCs. All receptors derive from a woman aged 18-29 years in good health.

A few counts support this clonotype. This chain links TRBV6-1 with TRBJ2-5, with 8 bases lining up with TRBD1. Germline V lookup: CDR1 MNHNS, CDR2 SASEGT. CDR3 length: 14 residues. J lost 7 bases, V lost 6 bases, and 10 bases had no gene match. This CDR3 is CASSFGQGEGTQYF. CDR3 DNA: TGTGCCAGCAGCTTCGGACAGGGAGAAGGGACCCAGTACTTC.

This clonotype was observed a few times. This may stem from a read error, because a much larger clone lies one nucleotide away. The rearrangement joins TRBV7-9 to TRBJ1-1; no firm D call. The CDR3 has 13 amino acids. Germline lookup yields CDR1 SEHNR and CDR2 FQNEAQ (reference sequence). Trimming stripped 1 base from V and 2 bases from J, with 5 bases between. In nucleotides, the CDR3 is TGTGCCAGCAGCTTAGAACACAACACTGAAGCTTTCTTT. Translated, it gives CASSLEHNTEAFF. The full variable domain, with the rest looked up from reference TRBV7-9 and TRBJ1-1, is DTGVSQNPRHKITKRGQNVTFRCDPISEHNRLYWYRQTLGQGPEFLTYFQNEAQLEKSRLLSDRFSAERPKGSFSTLEIQRTEQGDSAMYLCASSLEHNTEAFFGQGTRLTVV.

This rearrangement joins TRBV12-3 or TRBV12-4 to TRBJ2-1, with D possibly matching TRBD2 (7 bases). CDR3 length: 15 amino acids. Between the trimmed V and J ends, which lost 8 bases and 0 bases, there was a span of 14 bases. The CDR3 here is CASHYRGGSYNEQFF. Here the CDR3 DNA reads TGTGCCAGCCATTATAGGGGGGGCTCCTACAATGAGCAGTTCTTC.

V is TRBV4-1 and J is TRBJ1-1; TRBD1 might be the D (5 bases). Germline CDR1 is MGHRA and CDR2 is YSYEKL. The CDR3 totals 18 residues. Trimming removed 0 bases at V and 0 bases at J, with 17 bases between. CDR3 amino acids: CASSQDPLGDRMNTEAFF. The CDR3 region has the DNA TGCGCCAGCAGCCAAGATCCCCTGGGGGACCGAATGAACACTGAAGCTTTCTTT.

This chain uses TRBV19 with TRBJ1-1; D gene ambiguous. Germline lookup yields CDR1 LNHDA and CDR2 SQIVND (reference sequence). V was trimmed by 6 bases and J by 3 bases, leaving 11 bases between them. The CDR3 runs to 13 residues. This CDR3 is CASSSWLDTEAFF. Written as DNA, the CDR3 is TGTGCCAGTAGCTCCTGGTTGGACACTGAAGCTTTCTTT. The full variable domain, completed using reference TRBV19 and TRBJ1-1, is DGGITQSPKYLFRKEGQNVTLSCEQNLNHDAMYWYRQDPGQGLRLIYYSQIVNDFQKGDIAEGYSVSREKKESFPLTVTSAQKNPTAFYLCASSSWLDTEAFFGQGTRLTVV.

This chain uses TRBV9 with TRBJ2-4; TRBD1 is a possible D gene (7 bases). V shed 3 bases and J shed 3 bases, with 16 bases lying between them. The germline V gene has CDR1 SGDLS and CDR2 YYNGEE. This CDR3 contains 16 residues. The CDR3 reads CASSEGGQGVKNIQYF. DNA for the CDR3: TGTGCCAGCAGCGAGGGGGGTCAGGGGGTCAAAAACATTCAGTACTTC.

This clonotype was found a few times. The V gene is TRBV14, the J gene TRBJ2-3; 7 bases fit TRBD2. In germline, CDR1 is SGHDN, CDR2 FVKESK. J lost 1 base, V lost 8 bases, and 12 bases had no gene match. The CDR3 totals 16 residues. CDR3 loop: CASPTAGDGGTDTQYF. The CDR3 region has the DNA TGTGCCAGCCCGACGGCGGGAGACGGTGGCACAGATACGCAGTATTTT. The variable domain in full, completed from reference TRBV14 and TRBJ2-3, reads EAGVTQFPSHSVIEKGQTVTLRCDPISGHDNLYWYRRVMGKEIKFLLHFVKESKQDESGMPNNRFLAERTGGTYSTLKVQPAELEDSGVYFCASPTAGDGGTDTQYFGPGTRLTVL.

This clonotype has just a few counts. The chain employs TRBV29-1 and TRBJ2-5, with D possibly TRBD1 on 6 matching bases. This CDR3 contains 12 residues. Germline loops: CDR1 SQVTM, CDR2 ANQGSEA. With 0 bases removed from V and 5 bases from J, the gap between germline ends came to 7 bases. The chain's CDR3 is CSVEERGETQYF. The CDR3 DNA is TGCAGCGTTGAAGAGAGGGGGGAGACCCAGTACTTC.